This T cell receptor (beta chain) was retrieved from a study of blood T cell repertoires in COVID-19. Study background: Whether acute or convalescent, the COVID-19 samples came from the United States, Italy and Spain. From T cells, B-cell-depleted T cells, or PBMCs came the material, which was cDNA or gDNA.

This clone was found once. Germline loops: CDR1 MDHEN, CDR2 SYDVKM. With V trimmed by 3 bases and J by 6 bases, 6 bases remained unmatched. The CDR3 has 14 amino acids. Original analysis: The authors estimated nucleated cell counts from reference gene primer amplification. Profiling relied on immunoSEQ multiplex PCR, and the TCRdb table lists in-frame clones only, not all of them. D and trimming were read from the DNA, whereas the V and J calls and clone size are those reported in that table. The data contain approximately 50,000 clones, around 87% of them singletons. The receptor was isolated from a human donor in a cohort sampled during active COVID-19. The sequenced sample was peripheral blood. The chain combines TRBV28 with TRBJ1-2, with 8 bases that match TRBD1. The CDR3 DNA sequence: TGTGCCAGCAGTTTTGGACAGGGAGGTAATGGCTACACCTTC. It encodes CASSFGQGGNGYTF.